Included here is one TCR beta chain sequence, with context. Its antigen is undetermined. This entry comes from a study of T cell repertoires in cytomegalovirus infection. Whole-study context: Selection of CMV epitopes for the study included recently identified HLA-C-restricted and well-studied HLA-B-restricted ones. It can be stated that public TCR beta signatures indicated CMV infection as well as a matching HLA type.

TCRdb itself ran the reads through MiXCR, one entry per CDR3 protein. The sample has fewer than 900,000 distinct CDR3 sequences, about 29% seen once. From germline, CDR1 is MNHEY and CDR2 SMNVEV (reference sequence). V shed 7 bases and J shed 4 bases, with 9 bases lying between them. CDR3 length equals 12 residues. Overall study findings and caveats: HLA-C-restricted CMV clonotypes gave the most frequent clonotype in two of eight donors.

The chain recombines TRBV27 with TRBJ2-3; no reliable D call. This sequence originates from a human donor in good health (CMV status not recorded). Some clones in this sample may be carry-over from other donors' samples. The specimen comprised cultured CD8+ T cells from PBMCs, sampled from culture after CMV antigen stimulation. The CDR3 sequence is CASMGSADTQYF. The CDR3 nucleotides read TGTGCCAGCATGGGATCGGCAGATACGCAGTATTTT.